This entry lists 23 T cell receptor beta chains sequenced from one sample in a study of blood T cell repertoires in COVID-19. Assay used: immunoSEQ multiplex PCR; TCRdb lists only in-frame clones, some missing. The sample lists more than 250,000 clones, about 85% occurring once. The specimen was PBMCs or T cells enriched from blood (not recorded which). These receptors all stem from a woman aged 30 to 39 who had recovered from COVID-19.

This chain uses TRBV6-1 with TRBJ1-6; D gene ambiguous. Germline V gene sequence: CDR1 MNHNS, CDR2 SASEGT. CDR3 size: 14 residues. V gave up 3 bases and J gave up 7 bases, with 10 bases separating them. The CDR3: CASSDKGANSPLHF. As DNA, the CDR3 is TGTGCCAGCAGTGACAAGGGAGCCAATTCACCCCTCCACTTT.

The CDR3 reads CASSLGEVEKLFF. DNA for the CDR3: TGTGCCAGCAGCCTCGGAGAAGTTGAAAAACTGTTTTTT. The chain combines TRBV7-2 with TRBJ1-4, with D uncertain. Germline lookup yields CDR1 SGHTA and CDR2 FQGNSA. With 5 bases removed from V and 7 bases from J, the gap between germline ends came to 11 bases. The CDR3 has 13 residues.

This rearrangement joins TRBV7-9 to TRBJ1-1; D is perhaps TRBD1 (5 bases). This CDR3 has 14 amino acids. V was pared by 1 base and J by 1 base, with 7 bases between. Per the germline V gene, CDR1 is SEHNR and CDR2 is FQNEAQ (reference sequence). The CDR3 sequence: CASSLDRRNTEAFF. The CDR3 bases are TGTGCCAGCAGCTTAGACAGGCGGAACACTGAAGCTTTCTTT.

This chain links TRBV30 with TRBJ2-2, with 12 bases matching TRBD2. CDR1 and CDR2 from the germline V gene are GTSNPN and SVGIG (reference sequence). V shed 3 bases and J 5 bases; nucleotides not matched to a gene: 4. The CDR3 runs to 15 residues. The DNA for the CDR3 is TGTGCCTGGAGGACTAGCGGGGGAACTACCGGGGAGCTGTTTTTT. Translated, it gives CAWRTSGGTTGELFF. The full variable domain, its missing parts supplied by reference TRBV30 and TRBJ2-2, is SQTIHQWPATLVQPVGSPLSLECTVEGTSNPNLYWYRQAAGRGLQLLFYSVGIGQISSEVPQNLSASRPQDRQFILSSKKLLLSDSGFYLCAWRTSGGTTGELFFGEGSRLTVL.

The chain has TRBV7-9 and TRBJ2-3; TRBD1 aligns across 7 bases. This CDR3 is 15 amino acids long. Trimming took 1 base from V and 2 from J; bases not matched to a gene: 3. Germline V gene sequence: CDR1 SEHNR, CDR2 FQNEAQ (reference sequence). CDR3 residues: CASSLGQGDTDTQYF. For the CDR3, the DNA is TGTGCCAGCAGCTTAGGGCAGGGGGACACAGATACGCAGTATTTT. Combining the CDR3 with reference TRBV7-9 and TRBJ2-3 gives the whole variable domain DTGVSQNPRHKITKRGQNVTFRCDPISEHNRLYWYRQTLGQGPEFLTYFQNEAQLEKSRLLSDRFSAERPKGSFSTLEIQRTEQGDSAMYLCASSLGQGDTDTQYFGPGTRLTVL.

Within the sample, this clone is medium-sized. The chain joins TRBV7-6 to TRBJ1-1; D not resolved. V gave up 5 bases and J gave up 10 bases, with 14 bases separating them. The CDR3 sequence is 12 residues long. CDR1 is SGHVS, CDR2 FNYEAQ, per germline. CDR3 residues: CASSTDGMIAFF. CDR3 bases: TGTGCCAGCAGCACAGACGGCATGATAGCTTTCTTT.

The chain employs TRBV3-1 (or the pseudogene TRBV3-2) and TRBJ1-6; no reliable D call. V dropped 5 bases and J dropped 9 bases, with 8 bases sitting between them. Germline values: CDR1 LGHDT, CDR2 YNNKEL (reference sequence). This CDR3 region has 12 residues. CDR3 sequence reads: CASSSRGSPLHF. The CDR3 coding sequence is TGTGCCAGCAGCTCGCGGGGTTCACCCCTCCACTTT.

This clone is a singleton in its sample. V and J are TRBV10-3 and TRBJ1-2; D gene ambiguous. Trimming removed 6 bases from V and 4 bases from J, with 9 bases in between. This CDR3 spans 12 amino acids. Germline CDR1 reads ENHRY; CDR2 reads SYGVKD. The CDR3 spells CAIRSDSYGYTF. CDR3 nucleotide sequence: TGTGCCATCAGGTCCGATAGCTATGGCTACACCTTC.

This rearrangement joins TRBV6-5 to TRBJ1-3, with D unclear. The V gene's germline CDR1 is MNHEY and CDR2 SVGAGI. Deletions cut 0 bases from V and 3 bases from J, with 9 bases between. The CDR3 length is 15 residues. This CDR3 reads CASSYSSGVGNTIYF. In DNA form, the CDR3 reads TGTGCCAGCAGTTACTCGAGCGGGGTTGGAAACACCATATATTTT.

The J gene is TRBJ2-5, the V gene TRBV5-4, with TRBD1 matching 9 bases. Germline assignment: CDR1 SGHNT and CDR2 YYREEE (reference sequence). The CDR3 spans 14 residues. V shed 4 bases, J shed 3 bases, and the junction held 4 bases outside the gene matches. CDR3 sequence: CASSTRTGEETQYF. The CDR3 nucleotides read TGTGCCAGCAGCACGCGGACAGGGGAAGAGACCCAGTACTTC.

The chain uses TRBV5-1 and TRBJ2-7; 9 nucleotides line up with TRBD1. Germline CDR1 SGHRS, CDR2 YFSETQ. This CDR3 has 15 amino acids. V lost 4 bases, J lost 2 bases, and 7 bases stayed unmatched. The CDR3 reads CASSVPGTGTYEQYF. CDR3 in DNA: TGCGCCAGCAGCGTCCCCGGGACAGGGACCTACGAGCAGTACTTC.

This clone has a single count. The V call is TRBV7-9, the J call TRBJ2-1, with 9 nucleotides matching TRBD2. The CDR3 has 14 amino acids. The V segment lost 0 bases and the J segment 7 bases; nucleotides outside the gene matches: 1. The germline gives CDR1 SEHNR, CDR2 FQNEAQ (reference sequence). The CDR3 is CASSLAGLANEQFF. For the CDR3, the DNA is TGTGCCAGCAGCTTAGCGGGACTAGCTAATGAGCAGTTCTTC.

The chain links TRBV19 to TRBJ1-2, with 7 positions matching TRBD1. Germline V gene data show CDR1 as LNHDA and CDR2 as SQIVND (reference sequence). The CDR3 length is 15 residues. V dropped 7 bases and J dropped 0; count of bases not matched to a gene: 8. The CDR3 DNA follows: TGTGCCAGTATCCGGAACAGGGGCCCTAACTATGGCTACACCTTC. Translated: CASIRNRGPNYGYTF.

The chain links TRBV4-1 to TRBJ1-2; D is unresolved. The CDR3 runs to 15 residues. From germline, CDR1 is MGHRA and CDR2 YSYEKL. V lost 4 bases, J lost 2 bases, and 14 bases lay in between. CDR3 nucleotide sequence: TGCGCCAGCAGCCCCACTGGCGGCACCAACTATGGCTACACCTTC. This codes for CASSPTGGTNYGYTF.

This clone was picked up a small number of times. The chain carries TRBV4-3 and TRBJ2-1; 9 bases map to TRBD2. Germline lookup yields CDR1 LGHNA and CDR2 YSLEER. V trimming: 4 bases; J trimming: 10 bases; junction bases outside the gene matches: 8. CDR3 size: 14 residues. As DNA, the CDR3 is TGCGCCAGCAGCCCCGGTACAGCGGGGGGCGAGCAGTTCTTC. Translated, it gives CASSPGTAGGEQFF.

Written as DNA, the CDR3 is TGTGCCAGCAGCAAAGCTGAAGAAGTGGCCCCGCCAGAGACCCAGTACTTC. Its translation is CASSKAEEVAPPETQYF. V gene TRBV21-1 combines with J gene TRBJ2-5; the D call in the table, TRBD1, was not verified against the DNA. TRBV21-1 is listed as a pseudogene. There are 17 residues in the CDR3.

V and J are TRBV13 and TRBJ2-7; 7 nucleotides agree with TRBD2. Trimming removed 4 bases from V and 3 bases from J; junction bases left unmatched: 9. CDR3 size: 15 residues. The V gene's germline CDR1 is PRHDT and CDR2 FYEKMQ (reference sequence). The CDR3 is CASSSPSLADYEQYF. The CDR3 DNA reads as TGTGCCAGCAGCTCCCCCAGCCTAGCGGACTACGAGCAGTACTTC.

This chain connects TRBV19 to TRBJ1-1; no clear D gene. Germline V CDR1 and CDR2: LNHDA, SQIVND (reference sequence). The CDR3 sequence is 13 residues long. The V and J ends lost 3 bases and 3 bases respectively, with 8 bases between them. CDR3 DNA: TGTGCCAGTAGTATCACCTCAGACACTGAAGCTTTCTTT. It codes for CASSITSDTEAFF. Based on the CDR3 plus reference TRBV19 and TRBJ1-1, the full variable domain is DGGITQSPKYLFRKEGQNVTLSCEQNLNHDAMYWYRQDPGQGLRLIYYSQIVNDFQKGDIAEGYSVSREKKESFPLTVTSAQKNPTAFYLCASSITSDTEAFFGQGTRLTVV.

CDR3 nucleotide sequence: TGTGCCTGGAGTCCACGACACAATCAGCCCCAGCATTTT. The encoded protein is CAWSPRHNQPQHF. V gene TRBV30 combines with J gene TRBJ1-5; D call uncertain. This CDR3 region has 13 residues. V was trimmed by 2 bases and J by 3 bases, leaving 8 bases between them. The germline gives CDR1 GTSNPN, CDR2 SVGIG (reference sequence).

The CDR3 sequence is CASSYRGPWEQYF. CDR3 DNA: TGTGCCAGCAGTTACAGGGGGCCCTGGGAGCAGTACTTC. The gene calls are TRBV6-2 or TRBV6-3 and TRBJ2-7, with 7 bases lining up with TRBD1. CDR3 size: 13 residues. J was trimmed by 7 bases and V by 2 bases; bases with no gene match: 5. CDR1 is MNHEY, CDR2 SVGEGT, per germline.

The gene calls are TRBV9 and TRBJ1-2, with D hard to call. The CDR3 is 14 amino acids. Per germline, CDR1 SGDLS and CDR2 YYNGEE. The V end lost 4 bases, the J end lost 4 bases, and 14 bases lay between the germline ends. DNA for the CDR3: TGTGCCAGCAGCCCTGGGCCCGTTCCCTATGGCTACACCTTC. Translation gives CASSPGPVPYGYTF.

The V gene is TRBV11-2, the J gene TRBJ1-1; D might be TRBD1 (5 bases). Trimming stripped 1 base from V and 6 bases from J, with 6 bases between. CDR3 length: 12 amino acids. Per germline, CDR1 SGHAT and CDR2 FQNNGV. The CDR3 bases are TGTGCCAGCAGCTTAGGGGGCCCTGAAGCTTTCTTT. Its protein is CASSLGGPEAFF.

The chain has TRBV13 and TRBJ2-3, with a weak D call TRBD2 (5 bases). Germline V gives CDR1 PRHDT, CDR2 FYEKMQ (reference sequence). The CDR3 contains 15 residues. Trimming shortened V by 0 bases and J by 4 bases, and 11 bases separated the two germline ends. The CDR3, as DNA: TGTGCCAGCAGCTTAGGCCTCCCTAGCCCAGATACGCAGTATTTT. As protein: CASSLGLPSPDTQYF.